The 9 T cell receptor beta chains below were found in one sample sequenced in a study of OX40 agonist ivuxolimab in advanced cancers. The assay was immunoSEQ multiplex PCR, and TCRdb's table has in-frame clones only and misses some. Here the sample spans approximately 84,000 clones, 80% to 90% being singletons. Sequenced material: CD4+ or CD8+ T cells sorted from blood, taken in a trial of the OX40 agonist ivuxolimab. Every receptor here comes from an adult with an advanced solid tumor such as melanoma, head and neck, liver or kidney cancer.

The chain employs TRBV7-2 and TRBJ2-3; D uncertain. Trimming shortened V by 1 base and J by 0 bases, and 11 bases separated the two germline ends. This CDR3 has 16 amino acids. Germline CDR1 and CDR2: SGHTA and FQGNSA. The CDR3 sequence: CASSLEAHPSTDTQYF. DNA for the CDR3: TGTGCCAGCAGCTTAGAAGCCCATCCCAGCACAGATACGCAGTATTTT.

The gene calls are TRBV25-1 and TRBJ1-4, with D possibly TRBD1 on 5 matching bases. Trimming left V 3 bases short and J 4 bases short, with 12 bases between. CDR3 length: 15 amino acids. Germline V gene lookup returns CDR1 MGHDK and CDR2 SYGVNS. The CDR3 DNA sequence: TGTGCCAGCAGTGATGTAGGGACCCGTAATGAAAAACTGTTTTTT. Its protein is CASSDVGTRNEKLFF.

The chain links TRBV5-1 to TRBJ2-7; 8 nucleotides align to TRBD1. The germline CDR1 and CDR2 sequences are SGHRS and YFSETQ. J was trimmed by 7 bases and V by 4 bases; bases with no gene match: 13. The CDR3 extends over 15 amino acids. The CDR3, as DNA: TGCGCCAGCAGCACGGCCGGGACAGGAGAAAGTGAGCAGTACTTC. It codes for CASSTAGTGESEQYF.

The chain recombines TRBV5-4 with TRBJ1-2; TRBD1 matches at 7 bases. Trimming took 1 base from V and 2 from J; bases not matched to a gene: 8. The germline CDR1 and CDR2 sequences are SGHNT and YYREEE (reference sequence). The CDR3 is 16 amino acids. DNA for the CDR3: TGTGCCAGCAGCTTGTCGCTCGGGACAGCCAACTATGGCTACACCTTC. Translating gives CASSLSLGTANYGYTF. The full variable domain, rest sourced from reference TRBV5-4 and TRBJ1-2, is ETGVTQSPTHLIKTRGQQVTLRCSSQSGHNTVSWYQQALGQGPQFIFQYYREEENGRGNFPPRFSGLQFPNYSSELNVNALELDDSALYLCASSLSLGTANYGYTFGSGTRLTVV.

This chain uses TRBV5-1 with TRBJ2-1, with 8 bases that match TRBD1. V was clipped by 4 bases and J by 0 bases; unmatched bases: 9. The CDR3 spans 17 residues. Germline V gene lookup returns CDR1 SGHRS and CDR2 YFSETQ. The CDR3 region is CASSTWGDRGSYNEQFF. CDR3 coding DNA: TGCGCCAGCAGCACGTGGGGCGACAGGGGCTCCTACAATGAGCAGTTCTTC.

In this sample, this clone turned up a few times. The chain carries TRBV19 and TRBJ2-7, with TRBD1 identical over 12 bases. The junction had 10 bases not matched to a gene; V was cut back by 4 bases and J by 6 bases. This CDR3 contains 16 residues. Germline CDR1 and CDR2: LNHDA and SQIVND (reference sequence). DNA for the CDR3: TGTGCCAGTAGTAAAGGGAGACCGGGACAGGGGGCCGAGCAGTACTTC. Residues: CASSKGRPGQGAEQYF.

The CDR3, as DNA: TGCGCCAGCAGCTTTGACAGGGACTATGGCTACACCTTC. Amino acid sequence: CASSFDRDYGYTF. This chain uses TRBV5-1 with TRBJ1-2; 7 bases align to TRBD1. The CDR3 is 13 residues long. V lost 2 bases and J lost 3; bases outside the gene matches: 1. The germline CDR1 and CDR2 sequences are SGHRS and YFSETQ.

The chain joins TRBV19 to TRBJ1-2, with 11 bases lining up with TRBD1. V lost 7 bases to trimming and J lost 3 bases; unmatched junction nucleotides: 10. CDR3 length: 16 amino acids. The germline CDR1 and CDR2 sequences are LNHDA and SQIVND (reference sequence). The CDR3 nucleotides are TGTGCCAGTATTGATAGGACAGGGGGCCTCCACTATGGCTACACCTTC. It specifies CASIDRTGGLHYGYTF.

This chain links TRBV19 with TRBJ2-1; TRBD2 matches at 8 bases. The CDR3 sequence is 18 residues long. After removal of 3 bases from V and 0 bases from J, the junction contained 10 bases not matched to a gene. CDR1 is LNHDA and CDR2 is SQIVND in the germline V gene (reference sequence). The CDR3 loop is CASSILRGAGGSYNEQFF. The CDR3 DNA follows: TGTGCCAGTAGTATTCTCAGGGGCGCGGGGGGCTCCTACAATGAGCAGTTCTTC.